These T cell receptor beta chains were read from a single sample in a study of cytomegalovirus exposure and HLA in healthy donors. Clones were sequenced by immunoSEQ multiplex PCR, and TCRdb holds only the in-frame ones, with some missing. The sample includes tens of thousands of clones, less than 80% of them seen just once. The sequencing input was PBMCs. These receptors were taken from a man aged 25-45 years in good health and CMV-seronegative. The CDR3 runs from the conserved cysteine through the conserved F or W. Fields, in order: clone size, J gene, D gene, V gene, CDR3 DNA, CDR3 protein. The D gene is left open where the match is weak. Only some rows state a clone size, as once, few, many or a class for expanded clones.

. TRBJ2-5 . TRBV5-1 TGCGCCAGCAGCAAGGGGGAGTTTGTCGCGACCCAGTACTTC CASSKGEFVATQYF
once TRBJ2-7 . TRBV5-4 TGTGCCAGCAGAAACCGGGACACCCAATTGTACGAGCAGTACTTC CASRNRDTQLYEQYF
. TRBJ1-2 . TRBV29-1 TGCAGCGTTGATCCGATATCGGGTGGCTACACCTTC CSVDPISGGYTF
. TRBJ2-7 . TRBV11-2 TGTGCCAGCAGCTTAGGGAGCCCGGGGTACGAGCAGTACTTC CASSLGSPGYEQYF
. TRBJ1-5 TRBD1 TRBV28 TGTGCCACCGGGACAGCAATTAGCAATCAGCCCCAGCATTTT CATGTAISNQPQHF
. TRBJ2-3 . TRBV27 TGTGCCAGCAGTTTATCGATTGGGAGTATGGATACGCAGTATTTT CASSLSIGSMDTQYF
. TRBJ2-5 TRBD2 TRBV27 TGTGCCAGCAGCTCCCAAGGACTAGCGGGGCTGGTGGCCCAGTACTTC CASSSQGLAGLVAQYF
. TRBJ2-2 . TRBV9 TGTGCCAGCAGCGTACGGGTCGTGAACACCGGGGAGCTGTTTTTT CASSVRVVNTGELFF
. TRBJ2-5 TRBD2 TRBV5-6 TGTGCCAGCAGCGAAGAACTAGCGGAAGAGACCCAGTACTTC CASSEELAEETQYF
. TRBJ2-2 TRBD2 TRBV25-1 TGTGCCAGCAGTGAAGAGAGCACTAGCGGTTACACCGGGGAGCTGTTTTTT CASSEESTSGYTGELFF
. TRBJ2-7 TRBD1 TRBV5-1 TGCGCCAGCACGCTCCTCCCGGGACAGGGGGAGCAGTACTTC CASTLLPGQGEQYF
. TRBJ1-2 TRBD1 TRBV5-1 TGCGCCAGCAGCCGGACAGGGGAATATATGTATGGCTACACCTTC CASSRTGEYMYGYTF
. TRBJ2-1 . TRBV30 TGTGCCTGGAGTCCAGTAACAGCCACCTCCTACAATGAGCAGTTCTTC CAWSPVTATSYNEQFF
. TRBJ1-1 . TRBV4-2 TGTGCCAGCAGCCAGACGGCAGGGTTGAGTACTGAAGCTTTCTTT CASSQTAGLSTEAFF
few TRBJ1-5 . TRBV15 TGTGCCACCGAGGGCGATAGCAATCAGCCCCAGCATTTT CATEGDSNQPQHF
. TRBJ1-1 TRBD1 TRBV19 TGTGCCAGTATCCCGGACAGGGGTCTCCAAGCTTTCTTT CASIPDRGLQAFF
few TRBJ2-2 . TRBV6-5 TGTGCCAGCAGTTACTCATCAGGGTTAGGGACCGGGGAGCTGTTTTTT CASSYSSGLGTGELFF
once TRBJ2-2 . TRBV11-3 TGTGCCAGCAGCCCCGGGGACACCGGGGAGCTGTTTTTT CASSPGDTGELFF
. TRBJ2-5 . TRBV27 TGTGCCAGCAGTTTTCAGGGGGAGACCCAGTACTTC CASSFQGETQYF
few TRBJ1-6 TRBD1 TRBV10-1 TGCGCCAGCAAGACAGGGGGCCCTAATTCACCCCTCCACTTT CASKTGGPNSPLHF
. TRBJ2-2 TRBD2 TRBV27 TGTGCCAGCAGTCCCCTAGCGGGGGCGGGCACCGGGGAGCTGTTTTTT CASSPLAGAGTGELFF
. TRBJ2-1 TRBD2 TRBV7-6 TGTGCCAGCAGCCCTCTGACTAGCGGGGCGTACAATGAGCAGTTCTTC CASSPLTSGAYNEQFF
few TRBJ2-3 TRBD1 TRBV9 TGTGCCAGCAGCGTAGGGACAGGGGTCACAGATACGCAGTATTTT CASSVGTGVTDTQYF
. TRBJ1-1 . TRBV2 TGTGCCAGCAGCGAAGGATGGAGGGGCCCCACTGAAGCTTTCTTT CASSEGWRGPTEAFF
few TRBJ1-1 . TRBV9 TGTGCCAGCAGCACAACGGCGGGTTTGGACACTGAAGCTTTCTTT CASSTTAGLDTEAFF
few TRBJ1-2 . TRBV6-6 TGTGCCAGCAGTTACTCGGAACAGGGCGGTCATGGCTACACCTTC CASSYSEQGGHGYTF
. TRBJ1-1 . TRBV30 TGTGCCTGGGATAGGGGGATAAACACTGAAGCTTTCTTT CAWDRGINTEAFF
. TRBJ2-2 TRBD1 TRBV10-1 TGCGCCAGCAGACAGGGGTCAGGCACCGGGGAGCTGTTTTTT CASRQGSGTGELFF
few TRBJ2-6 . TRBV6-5 TGTGCCAGCAGAAGACTAAGCTCTGGGGCCAACGTCCTGACTTTC CASRRLSSGANVLTF
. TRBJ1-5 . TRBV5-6 TGTGCCAGCAGCTCAGACACAAATCAGCCCCAGCATTTT CASSSDTNQPQHF
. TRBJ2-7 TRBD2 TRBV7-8 TGTGCCAGCAGCCCGGGGACTAGCGGGGGGTGGTACGAGCAGTACTTC CASSPGTSGGWYEQYF
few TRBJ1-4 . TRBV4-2 TGTGCCAGCAGCCAAGAAAGCCAGGGGCGAGAAAAACTGTTTTTT CASSQESQGREKLFF
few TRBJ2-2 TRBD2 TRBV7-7 TGTGCCAGCCGCCTACTAGCGGGAGGGCCCGGGGAGCTGTTTTTT CASRLLAGGPGELFF
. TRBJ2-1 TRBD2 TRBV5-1 TGCGCCAGCACCTTCGGGACTAGCGGTTACTACAATGAGCAGTTCTTC CASTFGTSGYYNEQFF
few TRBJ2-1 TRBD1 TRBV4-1 TGCGCCAGCAGCCTTACAGGGGGCGAGCAGTTCTTC CASSLTGGEQFF
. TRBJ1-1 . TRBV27 TGTGCCAGCAGTTCCGGGATCGGACCTGTCACTGAAGCTTTCTTT CASSSGIGPVTEAFF
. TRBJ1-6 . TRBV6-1 TGTGCCAGCAGTGAAGCCACCTTCATCGTCGCCAACTTCTATAATTCACCCCTCCACTTT CASSEATFIVANFYNSPLHF
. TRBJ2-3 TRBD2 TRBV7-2 TGTGCCACCCGAGGGAAAGCGGGGAGCTCAGGCACAGATACGCAGTATTTT CATRGKAGSSGTDTQYF
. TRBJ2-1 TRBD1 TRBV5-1 TGCGCCAGCAGACGAGACAGGGATACTACCGGTGAGCAGTTCTTC CASRRDRDTTGEQFF
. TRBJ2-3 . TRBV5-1 TGCGCCAGCAGCTTGGTGTCTAGCACAGATACGCAGTATTTT CASSLVSSTDTQYF
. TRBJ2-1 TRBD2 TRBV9 TGTGCCAGCACTCTAGCGGGGGCCAATGAGCAGTTCTTC CASTLAGANEQFF
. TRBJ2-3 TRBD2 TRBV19 TGTGCCAGTAGTGTGCAGCGGGGAGCAGATACGCAGTATTTT CASSVQRGADTQYF
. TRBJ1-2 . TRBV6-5 TGTGCCAGCAGTTACCCGCGGGGCAGGGTAAGGGGTGGCTACACCTTC CASSYPRGRVRGGYTF
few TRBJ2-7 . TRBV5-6 TGTGCCAGCAGCTACCCGGGTAGCGGCTACGAGCAGTACTTC CASSYPGSGYEQYF
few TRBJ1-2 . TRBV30 TGTGCCTGGAGCCTAGGGGTGAGCTACACCTTC CAWSLGVSYTF
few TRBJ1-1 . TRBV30 TGTGCCAGTTCAGGGATGAACACTGAAGCTTTCTTT CASSGMNTEAFF
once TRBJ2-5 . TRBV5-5 TGTGCCAGCAGCTTGGCCAACAGACAAGAGACCCAGTACTTC CASSLANRQETQYF
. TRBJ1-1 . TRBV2 TGTGCCAGCAGGGAAAGAGGAGCTTTCTTT CASRERGAFF
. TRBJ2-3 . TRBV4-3 TGCGCCAGCAGCCAAGATCGGAGGGTCACGACAGATACGCAGTATTTT CASSQDRRVTTDTQYF
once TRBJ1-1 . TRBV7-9 TGTTCCAGCAGCTGGGGCGGCACTGAAGCTTTCTTT CSSSWGGTEAFF